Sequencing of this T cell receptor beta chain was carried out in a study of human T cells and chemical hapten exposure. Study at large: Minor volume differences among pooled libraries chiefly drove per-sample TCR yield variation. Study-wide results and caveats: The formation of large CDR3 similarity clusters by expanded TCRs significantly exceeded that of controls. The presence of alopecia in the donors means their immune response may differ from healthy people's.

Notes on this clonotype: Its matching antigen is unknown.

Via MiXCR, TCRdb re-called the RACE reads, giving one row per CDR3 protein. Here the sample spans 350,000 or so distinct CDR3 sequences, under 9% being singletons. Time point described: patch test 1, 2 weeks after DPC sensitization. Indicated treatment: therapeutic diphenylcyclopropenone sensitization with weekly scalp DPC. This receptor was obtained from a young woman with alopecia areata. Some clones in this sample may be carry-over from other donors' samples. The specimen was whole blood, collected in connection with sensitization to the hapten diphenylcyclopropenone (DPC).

The CDR3, as DNA: TGTGCCACCAGCAGAGATCCAGAAACCGGGGAGCTGTTTTTT. It specifies CATSRDPETGELFF. V is TRBV15 and J is TRBJ2-2; D not resolved. This CDR3 region has 14 residues. Looked up from germline, CDR1 is LNHNV and CDR2 is YYDKDF (reference sequence). V lost 0 bases to trimming and J lost 5 bases, with 7 bases between them.